This T cell receptor beta chain was captured in a study of blood T cell repertoires in COVID-19. Per the study methods: Counts of nucleated cells, estimated from reference gene primer amplification, were obtained. TCRdb's table, derived via immunoSEQ multiplex PCR, lists solely in-frame clones and lacks some. V, J and clone size are those of that table, while D and trimming were read from the DNA. The sample consists of about 260,000 clones, over 75% of them appearing once. Germline-derived CDR1 and CDR2 are MRHNA and SNTAGT. The CDR3 has 15 residues. V was pared by 0 bases and J by 7 bases, with 3 bases of the junction left unmatched.

The chain carries TRBV6-4 and TRBJ2-1; 10 nucleotides match TRBD2. This receptor was identified in a human donor in a cohort sampled during active COVID-19. The sample taken for sequencing was peripheral blood. Here the CDR3 DNA reads TGTGCCAGCAGTGACTCCGGACTAGCGGTGAATGAGCAGTTCTTC. Protein sequence: CASSDSGLAVNEQFF.